Listed below are T cell receptor beta chains from one sample, sequenced in a study of T cell responses to AZD1222 COVID-19 vaccine. TCRdb keeps only in-frame clones here, not all; method: immunoSEQ multiplex PCR. This table holds fewer than 150,000 clones, roughly 91% found once. Sequenced here: peripheral blood, sampled 28 days after the second AZD1222 dose. The receptors derive from an adult who received the AZD1222 COVID-19 vaccine. The CDR3 runs from the conserved cysteine through the conserved F or W.

j_call | v_call | cdr3_aa
TRBJ1-2 | TRBV18 | CASSPTDYGYTF
TRBJ2-7 | TRBV13 | CASSLFGLATYYEQYF
TRBJ1-1 | TRBV4-2 | CASSPRPLNTEAFF
TRBJ2-7 | TRBV4-3 | CASSQDISYEQYF
TRBJ1-6 | TRBV10-1 | CAKQGQLGNSPLHF
TRBJ2-3 | TRBV6-2/TRBV6-3 | CASSWDGRTDTQYF
TRBJ2-5 | TRBV18 | CASSPGPQETQYF
TRBJ1-5 | TRBV10-3 | CAIKGQGMNQPQHF
TRBJ1-2 | TRBV28 | CASSPYPGGDLRGYTF
TRBJ2-3 | TRBV12-3/TRBV12-4 | CASSALMGGSTYF
TRBJ1-6 | TRBV19 | CASQGGGGSYNSPLHF
TRBJ1-4 | TRBV19 | CASYQAGRGIRANEKLFF
TRBJ1-5 | TRBV5-5 | CASSLAWTGFVNQPQHF
TRBJ1-4 | TRBV18 | CASSPRGNEKLFF
TRBJ1-2 | TRBV5-1 | CANAQNYGYTF
TRBJ1-1 | TRBV7-9 | CASSSVWGAFF
TRBJ1-5 | TRBV12-3/TRBV12-4 | CASSGQGAQPQHF
TRBJ2-1 | TRBV5-4 | CASSKGQATNEQFF
TRBJ1-2 | TRBV30 | CAWTFWGQGYGYTF
TRBJ1-2 | TRBV3-1/TRBV3-2 | CASSQGIGFRNYGYTF
TRBJ1-1 | TRBV9 | CASSESGGVTEAFF
TRBJ2-3 | TRBV7-2 | CASSLLSPRGLAGGRTQYF
TRBJ2-2 | TRBV4-1 | CASSGRDREGTGELFF
TRBJ2-1 | TRBV9 | CASSEGGSYNEQFF
TRBJ2-1 | TRBV12-3/TRBV12-4 | CASSAGWNEQFF
TRBJ1-3 | TRBV29-1 | CSVAPLDPGNTIYF
TRBJ2-1 | TRBV28 | CASRRQGGNEQFF
TRBJ1-2 | TRBV18 | CASSLQGALDYGYTF
TRBJ2-2 | TRBV2 | CASSRQGQTGELFF
TRBJ1-1 | TRBV14 | CASRRRSGRTGNTEAFF
TRBJ1-2 | TRBV4-3 | CASSPEQGSSYGYTF
TRBJ1-1 | TRBV9 | CASSRGSWDGNTEAFF
TRBJ2-2 | TRBV28 | CASSFRVTGELFF
TRBJ2-1 | TRBV6-5 | CASKKAGSSYNEQFF
TRBJ2-7 | TRBV3-1/TRBV3-2 | CASSQGPGTNYEQYF
TRBJ2-1 | TRBV5-1 | CASRFRDRGRNEQFF
TRBJ2-1 | TRBV21-1 | CASSKQGRHNEQFF
TRBJ1-3 | TRBV11-2 | CASSLWNTIYF
TRBJ1-2 | TRBV2 | CARRTAANYGYTF
TRBJ2-7 | TRBV24-1 | CATSDPRPGTGGSYEQYF
TRBJ2-7 | TRBV4-3 | CASSQDWGLYEQYF
TRBJ1-4 | TRBV7-9 | CASSLADGSRDEKLFF
TRBJ2-3 | TRBV7-8 | CASSPRRLAGADTQYF
TRBJ1-2 | TRBV4-3 | CASSQSGNYGYTF
TRBJ1-1 | TRBV18 | CASSPPVGKAFF
TRBJ2-3 | TRBV10-3 | CAISGPSTDTQYF
TRBJ2-2 | TRBV4-3 | CASSQEYWNTGELFF